These 9 T cell receptor beta chains were all obtained from the same sample, sequenced in a study of T-cell reconstitution after alpha-beta-depleted transplantation in children. This sample's TCRbeta library carried unique molecular identifier barcodes. MiXCR, run by TCRdb on the PCR reads, gives a single entry per CDR3 protein. In the table there are around 370,000 distinct CDR3 sequences, about 9.4% of which are singletons. This specimen was PBMCs from the stem cell graft donor, taken from the stem cell graft. Source of these receptors: a human donor who donated a stem cell graft to a child with acute lymphoblastic leukemia.

This chain links TRBV7-2 with TRBJ2-7, with 9 bases matching TRBD1. J gave up 4 bases and V 0 bases, and 4 bases lay outside the gene matches. The CDR3 covers 15 residues. Germline CDR1 is SGHTA and CDR2 is FQGNSA. The CDR3 loop is CASSLAGTGPYEQYF. Written as DNA, the CDR3 is TGTGCCAGCAGCTTAGCAGGGACAGGGCCATACGAGCAGTACTTC.

In this sample, this clonotype turned up many times. The chain couples TRBV7-2 to TRBJ2-7, with D perhaps matching TRBD2 (5 bases). CDR1 is SGHTA, CDR2 FQGNSA, per germline. V lost 5 bases and J 2 bases, leaving 10 bases between the germline ends. This CDR3 has 13 residues. In DNA, the CDR3 is TGTGCCAGCAGCGTCGACGGGGCCTACGAGCAGTACTTC. It yields the protein CASSVDGAYEQYF.

This clonotype appeared many times. J is TRBJ1-1 and V is TRBV12-3 or TRBV12-4; TRBD1 agrees at 9 bases. V lost 5 bases, J lost 1 base, and 2 bases stayed unmatched. CDR3 length: 14 amino acids. CDR3 coding DNA: TGTGCCAGCAGTCCGGGACAGGGGAACACTGAAGCTTTCTTT. Translation gives CASSPGQGNTEAFF.

Many counts were recorded for this clonotype. The chain is built from TRBV30 and TRBJ2-7; the D gene could be TRBD1 or TRBD2 (5 bases each). Germline V gene lookup returns CDR1 GTSNPN and CDR2 SVGIG (reference sequence). The V and J ends lost 0 bases and 5 bases respectively, with 11 bases between them. CDR3 length: 13 amino acids. Here the CDR3 DNA reads TGTGCCTGGAGTGTCCAGGGAGTCCACGAGCAGTACTTC. Residues: CAWSVQGVHEQYF.

The rearrangement joins TRBV3-1 to TRBJ2-4; D is perhaps TRBD2 (6 bases). The CDR3 runs 15 residues. The germline CDR1 and CDR2 sequences are LGHDT and YNNKEL (reference sequence). V lost 4 bases and J lost 1, with 11 bases in between. Here the CDR3 reads CASSPQAGAKNIQYF. CDR3 sequence (DNA): TGTGCCAGCAGCCCCCAAGCGGGTGCCAAAAACATTCAGTACTTC.

The chain is built from TRBV6-4 and TRBJ2-1, with D perhaps assigned TRBD1 or TRBD2 (5 bases each). CDR3 length: 16 amino acids. CDR1 MRHNA and CDR2 SNTAGT come from the germline V gene. V lost 0 bases and J lost 6, with 15 bases in between. The CDR3 protein is CASSDSVGTSSNEQFF. For the CDR3, the DNA is TGTGCCAGCAGTGACTCGGTGGGGACCAGTAGCAATGAGCAGTTCTTC.

This chain joins TRBV7-9 and TRBJ1-1, with TRBD1 matching over 7 bases. Germline loops: CDR1 SEHNR, CDR2 FQNEAQ (reference sequence). The ends lost 7 bases at V and 0 bases at J; junction bases unmatched: 8. The CDR3 runs 15 residues. This chain's CDR3 is CASTPTGWLNTEAFF. CDR3 DNA: TGTGCCAGCACTCCGACAGGGTGGTTGAACACTGAAGCTTTCTTT.

The V and J genes are TRBV20-1 and TRBJ2-1; the match to TRBD2 covers 8 bases. The germline CDR1 and CDR2 sequences are DFQATT and SNEGSKA (reference sequence). The CDR3 extends over 13 amino acids. After removal of 3 bases from V and 2 bases from J, the junction contained 0 bases not matched to a gene. This CDR3 reads CSARTSAYNEQFF. The CDR3, as DNA: TGCAGTGCTAGGACTAGCGCCTACAATGAGCAGTTCTTC.

This clonotype has at least ten counts. The chain employs TRBV29-1 and TRBJ2-1; no clear D. Germline lookup yields CDR1 SQVTM and CDR2 ANQGSEA. V lost 4 bases and J 2 bases, leaving 9 bases between the germline ends. This CDR3 spans 13 amino acids. The CDR3 region is CSVVARTYNEQFF. CDR3 nucleotides: TGCAGCGTTGTAGCACGGACCTACAATGAGCAGTTCTTC.